This TCR beta chain was identified during a study of post-analysis software for immune sequencing data. General observations from the study: The five TRBV segments detected at higher frequency in patients than in controls included TRBV5-6, TRBV5-1 and TRBV20-1.

This CDR3 has 12 residues. Trimming took off 7 bases at V and 7 bases at J, with 11 bases between the two ends. This clonotype was observed a few times. The antigen is undetermined. Unique molecular identifiers had been added to the TCR beta cDNA libraries. TCRdb recomputed calls from the PCR reads with MiXCR, one row per CDR3 protein. The data show some 690,000 distinct CDR3 sequences, with 25% to 30% seen just once and around 0.55% held by the top ten. Sequencing was performed on blood. The source of this sequence is a girl aged 10 to 17 with multiple sclerosis. V gene TRBV12-3 or TRBV12-4 combines with J gene TRBJ1-5, with a tentative D call TRBD1 (5 bases). The CDR3: CASTWGEQPQHF. As DNA, the CDR3 is TGTGCCAGCACCTGGGGGGAACAGCCCCAGCATTTT.